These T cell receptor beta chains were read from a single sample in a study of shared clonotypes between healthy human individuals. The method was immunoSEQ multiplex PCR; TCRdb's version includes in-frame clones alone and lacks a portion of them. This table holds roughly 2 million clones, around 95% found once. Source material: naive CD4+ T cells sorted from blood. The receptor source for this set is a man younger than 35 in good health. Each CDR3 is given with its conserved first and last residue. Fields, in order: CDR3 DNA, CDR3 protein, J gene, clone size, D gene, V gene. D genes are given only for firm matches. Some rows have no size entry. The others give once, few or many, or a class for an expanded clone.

cdr3_nt: TGCGCCAGCAGTTCAGGAGAGGGGGACACTGAAGCTTTCTTT
cdr3_aa: CASSSGEGDTEAFF
j_call: TRBJ1-1
clone_size: -
d_call: -
v_call: TRBV10-2

cdr3_nt: TGTGCCAGCCGTGACGGAAACTCCTATAATTCACCCCTCCACTTT
cdr3_aa: CASRDGNSYNSPLHF
j_call: TRBJ1-6
clone_size: -
d_call: -
v_call: TRBV28

cdr3_nt: TGTGCCAGCAGTGCCCGGCAGGGAACCTACGAGCAGTACTTC
cdr3_aa: CASSARQGTYEQYF
j_call: TRBJ2-7
clone_size: -
d_call: -
v_call: TRBV6-1

cdr3_nt: TGTGCCAGCTCTCTCAATAGCGGGACGAGCTCCTACGAGCAGTACTTC
cdr3_aa: CASSLNSGTSSYEQYF
j_call: TRBJ2-7
clone_size: -
d_call: TRBD2
v_call: TRBV18

cdr3_nt: TGCGCCAGCACCCCCGGACAGTTAAACATTCAGTACTTC
cdr3_aa: CASTPGQLNIQYF
j_call: TRBJ2-4
clone_size: -
d_call: -
v_call: TRBV5-1

cdr3_nt: TGTGCCAGCTCACCAGGGGCAGGGGTTAATTCACCCCTCCACTTT
cdr3_aa: CASSPGAGVNSPLHF
j_call: TRBJ1-6
clone_size: once
d_call: -
v_call: TRBV18

cdr3_nt: TGCAGTGCCTCCTACCAAGAGACCCAGTACTTC
cdr3_aa: CSASYQETQYF
j_call: TRBJ2-5
clone_size: -
d_call: -
v_call: TRBV20-1

cdr3_nt: TGTGCCAGCAGTCAACAGGGACGGGAGACCCAGTACTTC
cdr3_aa: CASSQQGRETQYF
j_call: TRBJ2-5
clone_size: -
d_call: -
v_call: TRBV27

cdr3_nt: TGTGCCAGCAGCTTAGTCTGGGCTAATGAAAAACTGTTTTTT
cdr3_aa: CASSLVWANEKLFF
j_call: TRBJ1-4
clone_size: -
d_call: -
v_call: TRBV7-2

cdr3_nt: TGTGCCAGCAGTAGGTGGGGGGATGGGAGCAATCAGCCCCAGCATTTT
cdr3_aa: CASSRWGDGSNQPQHF
j_call: TRBJ1-5
clone_size: -
d_call: -
v_call: TRBV27

cdr3_nt: TGTGCCAGCTCGGGAACAACCTTTGCAACTAATGAAAAACTGTTTTTT
cdr3_aa: CASSGTTFATNEKLFF
j_call: TRBJ1-4
clone_size: -
d_call: -
v_call: TRBV18

cdr3_nt: TGTGCCAGCAGCGTATGGGACGGCGCCTACGAGCAGTACTTC
cdr3_aa: CASSVWDGAYEQYF
j_call: TRBJ2-7
clone_size: once
d_call: -
v_call: TRBV9

cdr3_nt: TGTGCCAGCAGCGTAGGACAGGGTCAATACAATGAGCAGTTCTTC
cdr3_aa: CASSVGQGQYNEQFF
j_call: TRBJ2-1
clone_size: -
d_call: TRBD1
v_call: TRBV9

cdr3_nt: TGTGCCACTCAGACTAGCGGTGGCGGCACAGATACGCAGTATTTT
cdr3_aa: CATQTSGGGTDTQYF
j_call: TRBJ2-3
clone_size: -
d_call: TRBD2
v_call: TRBV6-5

cdr3_nt: TGCAGCGTTGAGACGAGGGGTAGACAAGAGACCCAGTACTTC
cdr3_aa: CSVETRGRQETQYF
j_call: TRBJ2-5
clone_size: -
d_call: -
v_call: TRBV29-1

cdr3_nt: TGTGCCACGCAGGCGGGAGAGCACTACGAGCAGTACTTC
cdr3_aa: CATQAGEHYEQYF
j_call: TRBJ2-7
clone_size: -
d_call: TRBD2
v_call: TRBV2

cdr3_nt: TGCGCCAGCAGCCAAGATTTCAATACGAACACCGGGGAGCTGTTTTTT
cdr3_aa: CASSQDFNTNTGELFF
j_call: TRBJ2-2
clone_size: -
d_call: -
v_call: TRBV4-3

cdr3_nt: TGTGCCAGCAGTTACTCTGGTGGGACTGGAAACACCATATATTTT
cdr3_aa: CASSYSGGTGNTIYF
j_call: TRBJ1-3
clone_size: -
d_call: -
v_call: TRBV6-5

cdr3_nt: TGCGCCAGCAGCTTGAGCCTAGCGGGAGGTCGGTACAATGAGCAGTTCTTC
cdr3_aa: CASSLSLAGGRYNEQFF
j_call: TRBJ2-1
clone_size: -
d_call: TRBD2
v_call: TRBV5-1

cdr3_nt: TGTGCCAGCTCACCAGTACAGGGCTCTTTTGAAGCTTTCTTT
cdr3_aa: CASSPVQGSFEAFF
j_call: TRBJ1-1
clone_size: -
d_call: -
v_call: TRBV18

cdr3_nt: TGTGCCAGCAGCGTGGGGGACAGGGGGCGCGAAGAGCAGTACTTC
cdr3_aa: CASSVGDRGREEQYF
j_call: TRBJ2-7
clone_size: -
d_call: TRBD1
v_call: TRBV9

cdr3_nt: TGTGCCAGCTCACCAGGGACCGTGAATTCACCCCTCCACTTT
cdr3_aa: CASSPGTVNSPLHF
j_call: TRBJ1-6
clone_size: -
d_call: -
v_call: TRBV18

cdr3_nt: TGTGCCAGCAGCAAAGGGTACAGGACCTACGAGCAGTACTTC
cdr3_aa: CASSKGYRTYEQYF
j_call: TRBJ2-7
clone_size: -
d_call: -
v_call: TRBV21-1

cdr3_nt: TGTGCCAGCAGCTTAGCACTCGGGGACATCTACGAGCAGTACTTC
cdr3_aa: CASSLALGDIYEQYF
j_call: TRBJ2-7
clone_size: -
d_call: -
v_call: TRBV7-2

cdr3_nt: TGTGCCAGCAGCCCACAAGGACGCAGCCTCCAAGAGACCCAGTACTTC
cdr3_aa: CASSPQGRSLQETQYF
j_call: TRBJ2-5
clone_size: once
d_call: -
v_call: TRBV9

cdr3_nt: TGTGCCAGCAGTTACTCCGGCAGATCAGAAGAGACCCAGTACTTC
cdr3_aa: CASSYSGRSEETQYF
j_call: TRBJ2-5
clone_size: -
d_call: -
v_call: TRBV6-5

cdr3_nt: TGCGCCAGCAGCCCGAGCACCACCTATGGCTACACCTTC
cdr3_aa: CASSPSTTYGYTF
j_call: TRBJ1-2
clone_size: -
d_call: -
v_call: TRBV5-1

cdr3_nt: TGTGCCAGTAGTATCTCGGGACTAGCGGTCCTGAGCTCCTACAATGAGCAGTTCTTC
cdr3_aa: CASSISGLAVLSSYNEQFF
j_call: TRBJ2-1
clone_size: -
d_call: TRBD2
v_call: TRBV19

cdr3_nt: TGCGCCAGCAGCTCGGGACAGACCACAGATACGCAGTATTTT
cdr3_aa: CASSSGQTTDTQYF
j_call: TRBJ2-3
clone_size: -
d_call: TRBD1
v_call: TRBV5-1

cdr3_nt: TGTGCCAGCAGTTACGGACAGGGAGTCCCCTACGAGCAGTACTTC
cdr3_aa: CASSYGQGVPYEQYF
j_call: TRBJ2-7
clone_size: -
d_call: TRBD1
v_call: TRBV6-5

cdr3_nt: TGCGCCAGCAGCTTGGGGCCGGCCTCCGACTACGAGCAGTACTTC
cdr3_aa: CASSLGPASDYEQYF
j_call: TRBJ2-7
clone_size: -
d_call: -
v_call: TRBV5-1

cdr3_nt: TGCGCCAGCAGCCAAGAGACGGAGCAGCCCCAGCATTTT
cdr3_aa: CASSQETEQPQHF
j_call: TRBJ1-5
clone_size: -
d_call: -
v_call: TRBV4-3

cdr3_nt: TGTGCCAGCTCACCACAGACTAGCGGGACAAGCTCCTACGAGCAGTACTTC
cdr3_aa: CASSPQTSGTSSYEQYF
j_call: TRBJ2-7
clone_size: -
d_call: TRBD2
v_call: TRBV18

cdr3_nt: TGTGCCAGCAGCTTAGGTCGGACAGGGGGAAACATTCAGTACTTC
cdr3_aa: CASSLGRTGGNIQYF
j_call: TRBJ2-4
clone_size: -
d_call: TRBD1
v_call: TRBV11-2

cdr3_nt: TGTGCCAGCAGCCGCGGGACTAGCGGGAGGGGGGGCGAGCAGTACTTC
cdr3_aa: CASSRGTSGRGGEQYF
j_call: TRBJ2-7
clone_size: -
d_call: TRBD2
v_call: TRBV5-4

cdr3_nt: TGTGCCAGCAGCCTTAGGAGGTTGGGAAACACCATATATTTT
cdr3_aa: CASSLRRLGNTIYF
j_call: TRBJ1-3
clone_size: once
d_call: -
v_call: TRBV7-9

cdr3_nt: TGTGCCAGCAGCCTGACAGGGAACGAGCAGTACTTC
cdr3_aa: CASSLTGNEQYF
j_call: TRBJ2-7
clone_size: -
d_call: TRBD1
v_call: TRBV5-5

cdr3_nt: TGTGCCAGCAGTAGGAGCGGTAGGACAGATACGCAGTATTTT
cdr3_aa: CASSRSGRTDTQYF
j_call: TRBJ2-3
clone_size: -
d_call: -
v_call: TRBV28

cdr3_nt: TGCGCCAGCAGCTTGGATCGAGCGGGGAGGAATGAGCAGTTCTTC
cdr3_aa: CASSLDRAGRNEQFF
j_call: TRBJ2-1
clone_size: -
d_call: TRBD2
v_call: TRBV5-1

cdr3_nt: TGTGCCAGCAGCTGGCTGGGGCAGGGGGCCCACGAGCAGTACTTC
cdr3_aa: CASSWLGQGAHEQYF
j_call: TRBJ2-7
clone_size: -
d_call: TRBD1
v_call: TRBV7-2

cdr3_nt: TGCGCCAGCAGCGCGAAAGGGGCAGGGCAAAACATTCAGTACTTC
cdr3_aa: CASSAKGAGQNIQYF
j_call: TRBJ2-4
clone_size: -
d_call: -
v_call: TRBV4-1

cdr3_nt: TGCGCCAGCAGCTTGGAGGTTGGCGAGCAGTACTTC
cdr3_aa: CASSLEVGEQYF
j_call: TRBJ2-7
clone_size: -
d_call: -
v_call: TRBV5-1

cdr3_nt: TGCGCCAGCAGCCCCGGACAGGGGCTCGGCTACACCTTC
cdr3_aa: CASSPGQGLGYTF
j_call: TRBJ1-2
clone_size: -
d_call: TRBD1
v_call: TRBV5-1

cdr3_nt: TGTGCCATCAGTGATGTAGCCCGCCCACCCTACGAGCAGTACTTC
cdr3_aa: CAISDVARPPYEQYF
j_call: TRBJ2-7
clone_size: -
d_call: -
v_call: TRBV10-3

cdr3_nt: TGTGCCAGCAGCTTGACAGGTAGGGGGGATGAGCAGTTCTTC
cdr3_aa: CASSLTGRGDEQFF
j_call: TRBJ2-1
clone_size: -
d_call: -
v_call: TRBV11-2

cdr3_nt: TGTGCCAGCAGACAGGGGGTCTATGGCTACACCTTC
cdr3_aa: CASRQGVYGYTF
j_call: TRBJ1-2
clone_size: -
d_call: TRBD1
v_call: TRBV6-5

cdr3_nt: TGTGCCAGCAGTTTAACTGGGGGATCGGATGGCTACACCTTC
cdr3_aa: CASSLTGGSDGYTF
j_call: TRBJ1-2
clone_size: once
d_call: -
v_call: TRBV27

cdr3_nt: TGTGCCAGCAGCTTGGGGGGCCTTCAGTCCTACGAGCAGTACTTC
cdr3_aa: CASSLGGLQSYEQYF
j_call: TRBJ2-7
clone_size: -
d_call: -
v_call: TRBV7-2